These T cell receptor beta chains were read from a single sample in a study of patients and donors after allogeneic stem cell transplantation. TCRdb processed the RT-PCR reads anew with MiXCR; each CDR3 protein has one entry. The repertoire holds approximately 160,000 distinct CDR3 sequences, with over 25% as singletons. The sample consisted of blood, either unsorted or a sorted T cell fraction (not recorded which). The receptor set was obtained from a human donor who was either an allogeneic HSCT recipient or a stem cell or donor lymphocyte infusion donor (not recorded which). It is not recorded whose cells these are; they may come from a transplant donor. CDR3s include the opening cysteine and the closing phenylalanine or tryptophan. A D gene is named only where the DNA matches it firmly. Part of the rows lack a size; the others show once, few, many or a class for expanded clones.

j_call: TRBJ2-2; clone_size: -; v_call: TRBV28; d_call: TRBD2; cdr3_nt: TGTGCCAGCAGTTCTCACAGCGGGACTACGGGGGAGCTGTTTTTT; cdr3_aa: CASSSHSGTTGELFF
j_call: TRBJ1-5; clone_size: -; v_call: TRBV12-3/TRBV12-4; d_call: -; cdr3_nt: TGTGCCAGCAGTGGGGCGCTCCGCAATCAGCCCCAGCATTTT; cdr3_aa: CASSGALRNQPQHF
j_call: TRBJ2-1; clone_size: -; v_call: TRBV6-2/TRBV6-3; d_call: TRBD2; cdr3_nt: TGTGCCAGCAGTTACGACCCTCGACTAGCGGGTTCCTACAATGAGCAGTTCTTC; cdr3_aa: CASSYDPRLAGSYNEQFF
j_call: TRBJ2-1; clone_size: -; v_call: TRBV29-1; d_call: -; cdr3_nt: TGCAGCGTCATAGGCGGGACAGCGACGCGCAATGAGCAGTTCTTC; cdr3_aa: CSVIGGTATRNEQFF
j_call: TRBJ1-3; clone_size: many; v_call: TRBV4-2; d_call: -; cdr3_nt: TGTGCCAGCAGCCAGCGCGCAGGGGCCCGTGGAAACACCATATATTTT; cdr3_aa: CASSQRAGARGNTIYF
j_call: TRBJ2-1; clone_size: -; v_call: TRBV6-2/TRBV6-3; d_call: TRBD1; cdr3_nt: TGTGCCAGCAGTTACAACAGGGGACGCGAGCAGTTCTTC; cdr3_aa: CASSYNRGREQFF
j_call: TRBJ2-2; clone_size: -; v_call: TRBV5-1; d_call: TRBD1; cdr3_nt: TGCGCCAGCGAAATTTGGGGACAGGGGATCTCCGGGGAGCTGTTTTTT; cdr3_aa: CASEIWGQGISGELFF
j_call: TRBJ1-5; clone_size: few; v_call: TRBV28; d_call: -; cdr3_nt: TGTGCCAGCAGGGAAAGGGGGGGTAGCAATCAGCCCCAGCATTTT; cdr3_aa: CASRERGGSNQPQHF
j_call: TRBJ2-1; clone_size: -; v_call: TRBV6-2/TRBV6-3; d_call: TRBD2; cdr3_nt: TGTGCCAGCATTCAAGGGACTAGCAGCAATGAGCAGTTCTTC; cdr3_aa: CASIQGTSSNEQFF
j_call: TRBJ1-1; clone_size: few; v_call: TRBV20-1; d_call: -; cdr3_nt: TGCAGTGCTCTTCTCTACGGCAGGGACGGGAACACTGAAGCTTTCTTT; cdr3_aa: CSALLYGRDGNTEAFF
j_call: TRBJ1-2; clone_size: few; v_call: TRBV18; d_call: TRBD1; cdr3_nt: TGTGCCAGCTCACCGGAACTGGGGGGACAGACCCTTGGCTACACCTTC; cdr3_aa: CASSPELGGQTLGYTF
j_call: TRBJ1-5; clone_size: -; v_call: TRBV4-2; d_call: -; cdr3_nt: TGTGCCAGCAGCCAAGAGGGTACCAATCAGCCCCAGCATTTT; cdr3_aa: CASSQEGTNQPQHF
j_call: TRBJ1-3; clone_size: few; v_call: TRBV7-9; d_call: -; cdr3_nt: TGTGCCAGCAGCCACGGAAGCGATGGAAACACCATATATTTT; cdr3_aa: CASSHGSDGNTIYF
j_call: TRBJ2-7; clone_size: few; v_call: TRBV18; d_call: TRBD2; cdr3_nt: TGTGCCAGCTCACCACAATCCGGGACTAGTGGCCACGAGCAGTACTTC; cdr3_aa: CASSPQSGTSGHEQYF
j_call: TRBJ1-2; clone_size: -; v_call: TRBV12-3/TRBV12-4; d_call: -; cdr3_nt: TGTGCCAGCAGTCTCCGGGGCCGGAACTATGGCTACACCTTC; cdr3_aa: CASSLRGRNYGYTF
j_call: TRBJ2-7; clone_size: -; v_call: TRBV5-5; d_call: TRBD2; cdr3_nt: TGTGCCAGCAGCCCCGCTAGCGGGAGTGTCCACGAGCAGTACTTC; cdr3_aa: CASSPASGSVHEQYF
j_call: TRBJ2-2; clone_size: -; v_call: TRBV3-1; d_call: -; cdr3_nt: TGTGCCAGCAGCCAAGGGAAACCCGGGGAGCTGTTTTTT; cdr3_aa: CASSQGKPGELFF
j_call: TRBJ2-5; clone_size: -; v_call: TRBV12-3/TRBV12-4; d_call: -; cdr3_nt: TGTGCCAGCAGTTTAGGAGAGGGCCGAGAGACCCAGTACTTC; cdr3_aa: CASSLGEGRETQYF
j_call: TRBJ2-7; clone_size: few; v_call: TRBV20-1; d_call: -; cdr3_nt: TGCAGTGCTATTGGTCCTTTCGGTTACGAGCAGTACTTC; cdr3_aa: CSAIGPFGYEQYF
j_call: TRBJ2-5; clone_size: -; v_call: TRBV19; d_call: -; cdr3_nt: TGTGCCAGCTTTATAGCGGAAGAGACCCAGTACTTC; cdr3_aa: CASFIAEETQYF
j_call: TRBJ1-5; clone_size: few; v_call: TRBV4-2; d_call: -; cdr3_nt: TGTGCCAGCAGCCAAGATACCAGCCAGCCCCAGCATTTT; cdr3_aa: CASSQDTSQPQHF
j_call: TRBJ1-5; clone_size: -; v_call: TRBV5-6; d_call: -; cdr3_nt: TGTGCCAGCAGCTTTGGGGGGCGCGCTCAGCCCCAGCATTTT; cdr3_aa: CASSFGGRAQPQHF
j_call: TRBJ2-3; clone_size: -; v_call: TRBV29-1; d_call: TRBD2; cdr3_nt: TGCAGCGTTAGGACTAGCGGGAGTTCGGATACGCAGTATTTT; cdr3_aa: CSVRTSGSSDTQYF
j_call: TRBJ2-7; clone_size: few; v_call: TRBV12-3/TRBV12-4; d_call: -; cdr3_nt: TGTGCCAGCAGTCCGCTAGCCTCTTGGGGCGAGCAGTACTTC; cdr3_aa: CASSPLASWGEQYF
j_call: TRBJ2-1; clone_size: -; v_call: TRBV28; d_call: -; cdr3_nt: TGTGCCAGCAGCGTCGTTATATTTCCTGAGCAGTTCTTC; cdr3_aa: CASSVVIFPEQFF
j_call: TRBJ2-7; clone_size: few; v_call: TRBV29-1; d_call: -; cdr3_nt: TGCAGCGTTACCCCCCGGGACACCCCCTACGAGCAGTACTTC; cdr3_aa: CSVTPRDTPYEQYF
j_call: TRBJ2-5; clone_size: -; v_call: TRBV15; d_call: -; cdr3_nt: TGTGCCACCAGCAGCTGGGGGATCGGGACCCAGTACTTC; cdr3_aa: CATSSWGIGTQYF
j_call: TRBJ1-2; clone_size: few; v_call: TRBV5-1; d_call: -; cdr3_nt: TGCGCCAGCGGACACTATGCGGGCTACACCTTC; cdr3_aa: CASGHYAGYTF
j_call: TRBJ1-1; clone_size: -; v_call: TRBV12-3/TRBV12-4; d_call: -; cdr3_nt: TGTGCCAGCAGTTTTTCTGCGGGCAGATTGGAAGCTTTCTTT; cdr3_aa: CASSFSAGRLEAFF
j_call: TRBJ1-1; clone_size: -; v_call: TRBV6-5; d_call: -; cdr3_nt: TGTGCCAGCAGTTACAACGGCAGAAACACTGAAGCTTTCTTT; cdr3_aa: CASSYNGRNTEAFF
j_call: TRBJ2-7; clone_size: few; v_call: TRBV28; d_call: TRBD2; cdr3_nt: TGTGCCAGCAGCCCGGGACTAGCGGGATGGAGCTCCTACGAGCAGTACTTC; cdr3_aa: CASSPGLAGWSSYEQYF
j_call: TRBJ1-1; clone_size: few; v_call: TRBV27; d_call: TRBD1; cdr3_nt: TGTGCCAGCAGTATCAGGGGGGACACTGAAGCTTTCTTT; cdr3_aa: CASSIRGDTEAFF
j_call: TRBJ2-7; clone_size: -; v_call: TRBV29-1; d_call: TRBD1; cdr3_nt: TGCAGCGTTGATACAGGACAGGGGATCTACGAGCAGTACTTC; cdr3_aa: CSVDTGQGIYEQYF
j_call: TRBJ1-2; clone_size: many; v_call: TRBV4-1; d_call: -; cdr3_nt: TGCGCCAGCAGCCAAGACGGGAACTATGGCTACACCTTC; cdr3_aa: CASSQDGNYGYTF
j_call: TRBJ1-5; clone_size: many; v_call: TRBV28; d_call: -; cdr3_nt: TGTGCCAGCAGTTTAGTTCGTCCTACACAGCATTTT; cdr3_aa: CASSLVRPTQHF
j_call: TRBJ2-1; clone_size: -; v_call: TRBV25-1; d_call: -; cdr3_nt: TGTGCCAGCAGGAGCACTTCCTACAATGAGCAGTTCTTC; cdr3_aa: CASRSTSYNEQFF
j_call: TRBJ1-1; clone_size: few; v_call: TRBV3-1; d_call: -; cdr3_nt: TGTGCCAGCAGCCAAAGTGCGACGGTTGAAGCTTTCTTT; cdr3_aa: CASSQSATVEAFF
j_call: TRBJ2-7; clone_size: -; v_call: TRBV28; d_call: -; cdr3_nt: TGTGCCAGCAGTTTCAGGGTATACGAGCAGTACTTC; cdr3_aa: CASSFRVYEQYF
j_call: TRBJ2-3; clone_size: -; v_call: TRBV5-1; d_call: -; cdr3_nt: TGCGCCAGCAGCTTGGGTCAGAGTCACACCACAGATACGCAGTATTTT; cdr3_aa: CASSLGQSHTTDTQYF
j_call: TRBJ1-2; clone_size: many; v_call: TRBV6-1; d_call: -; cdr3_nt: TGTGCCAGCAGACTCACAACTAACTATGGCTACACCTTC; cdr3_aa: CASRLTTNYGYTF
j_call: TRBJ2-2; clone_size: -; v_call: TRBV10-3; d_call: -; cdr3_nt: TGTGCCATCAAAGCCTTACAGGGAGGGGTCACCGGGGAGCTGTTTTTT; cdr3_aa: CAIKALQGGVTGELFF
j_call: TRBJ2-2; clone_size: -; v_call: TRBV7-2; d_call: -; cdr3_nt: TGTGCCAGCAGCCAAAGGGCCCTGAGCACCGGGGAGCTGTTTTTT; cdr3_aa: CASSQRALSTGELFF
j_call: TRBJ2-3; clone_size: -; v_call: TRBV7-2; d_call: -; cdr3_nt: TGTGCCAGCACCACCTTCGTTACTATCGACACAGATACGCAGTATTTT; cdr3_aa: CASTTFVTIDTDTQYF
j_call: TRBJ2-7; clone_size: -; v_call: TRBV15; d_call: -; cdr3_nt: TGTGCCACCAGCACAATCGGGGGCAGAGAGGACGAGCAGTACTTC; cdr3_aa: CATSTIGGREDEQYF
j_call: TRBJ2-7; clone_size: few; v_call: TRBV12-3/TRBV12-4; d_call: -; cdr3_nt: TGTGCCAGCAGTTTAGGTAGCGGAACCTACGAGCAGTACTTC; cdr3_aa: CASSLGSGTYEQYF
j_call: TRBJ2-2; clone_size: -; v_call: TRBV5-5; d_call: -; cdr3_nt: TGTGCCAGCAGCCCCCACGGGTACGGCACCGGGGAGCTGTTTTTT; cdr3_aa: CASSPHGYGTGELFF
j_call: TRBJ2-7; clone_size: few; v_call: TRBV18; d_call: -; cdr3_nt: TGTGCCAGCTCACCCCAGGACGGATCCTACGAGCAGTACTTC; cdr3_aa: CASSPQDGSYEQYF
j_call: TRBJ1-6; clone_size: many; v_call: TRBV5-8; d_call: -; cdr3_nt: TGTGCCAGCAGCTCTTGGTACCAGGGGAATTCACCCCTCCACTTT; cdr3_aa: CASSSWYQGNSPLHF
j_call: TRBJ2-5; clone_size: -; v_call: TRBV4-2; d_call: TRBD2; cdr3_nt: TGTGCCAGCAGCCAAGTTGGGACTAGCGTACGAGAGACCCAGTACTTC; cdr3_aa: CASSQVGTSVRETQYF
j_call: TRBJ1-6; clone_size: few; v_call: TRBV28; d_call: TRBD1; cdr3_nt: TGTGCCAGCAGCCTGATGGGACAGGGAAATTCACCCCTCCACTTT; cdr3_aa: CASSLMGQGNSPLHF
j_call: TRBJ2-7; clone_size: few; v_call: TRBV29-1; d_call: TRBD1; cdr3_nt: TGCAGCGTCGTGGGACAGAATACGTCTTACGAGCAGTACTTC; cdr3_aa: CSVVGQNTSYEQYF
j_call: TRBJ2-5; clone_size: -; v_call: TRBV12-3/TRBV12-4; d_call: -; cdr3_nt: TGTGCCAGCAGTTTTCCCCAGGTTGGAGAGGAGACCCAGTACTTC; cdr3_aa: CASSFPQVGEETQYF
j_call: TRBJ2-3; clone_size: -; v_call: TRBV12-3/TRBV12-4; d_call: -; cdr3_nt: TGTGCCAGCAGCCACGGGATCGTGGGGGGCACAGATACGCAGTATTTT; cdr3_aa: CASSHGIVGGTDTQYF
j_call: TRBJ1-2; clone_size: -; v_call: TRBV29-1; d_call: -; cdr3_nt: TGCAGCGTTGAGGGGACCCCGGGGGGCTACACCTTC; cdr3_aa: CSVEGTPGGYTF
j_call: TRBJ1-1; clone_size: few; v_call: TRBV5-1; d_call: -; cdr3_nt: TGCGCCAGCAGCGTCCTAAAGAACACTGAAGCTTTCTTT; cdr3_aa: CASSVLKNTEAFF
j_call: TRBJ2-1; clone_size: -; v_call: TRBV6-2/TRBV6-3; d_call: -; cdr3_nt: TGTGCCAGCGGGACGTTTCCGGCCGCCTACAATGAGCAGTTCTTC; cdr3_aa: CASGTFPAAYNEQFF
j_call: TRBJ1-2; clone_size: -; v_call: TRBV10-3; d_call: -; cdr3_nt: TGTGCCATCACCGCCGAGGGCTATGGCTACACCTTC; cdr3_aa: CAITAEGYGYTF
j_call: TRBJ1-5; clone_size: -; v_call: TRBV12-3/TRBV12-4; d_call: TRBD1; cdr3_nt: TGTGCCAGGGATATCGGGACAGCCAACAATCAGCCCCAGCATTTT; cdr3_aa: CARDIGTANNQPQHF
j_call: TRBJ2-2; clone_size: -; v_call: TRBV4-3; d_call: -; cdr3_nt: TGCGCCAGCAGCCCCAGGGGGACTACCACCGGGGAGCTGTTTTTT; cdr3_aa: CASSPRGTTTGELFF